One and the same sample provided the 20 T cell receptor beta chains below, sequenced in a study of blood T cell repertoires in COVID-19. The table came from immunoSEQ multiplex PCR; TCRdb's copy has only in-frame clones and leaves some out. The data contain 200,000 to 250,000 clones, approximately 82% of them singletons. The sequencing input was peripheral blood. The receptors shown here come from a woman aged 40 to 49 with acute or convalescent COVID-19.

The rearrangement links TRBV4-1 to TRBJ1-2; D perhaps matches TRBD1 (6 bases). V was cut by 3 bases and J by 4 bases, with 15 bases left in between. Per the germline V gene, CDR1 is MGHRA and CDR2 is YSYEKL. The CDR3 contains 15 residues. The CDR3 nucleotides read TGCGCCAGCAGCCATTCAGGACAGCTCCTCTATGGCTACACCTTC. This sequence encodes CASSHSGQLLYGYTF.

The CDR3 region has the DNA TGTGCCAGCAGCTTAATGGGCAGGGGGACTTCACCCCTCCACTTT. Its translation: CASSLMGRGTSPLHF. This chain links TRBV7-3 with TRBJ1-6; 7 nucleotides agree with TRBD1. Germline lookup yields CDR1 SGHTA and CDR2 FQGTGA. CDR3 size: 15 residues. Trimming took 1 base from V and 9 from J; bases not matched to a gene: 6.

The chain recombines TRBV19 with TRBJ1-2; TRBD1 matches at 7 bases. The CDR3 is 13 amino acids. With 8 bases clipped from V and 5 bases from J, the junction kept 8 bases outside the gene matches. Germline CDR1 and CDR2: LNHDA and SQIVND (reference sequence). The CDR3 loop is CASATGAQYGYTF. CDR3 nucleotides: TGTGCCAGTGCCACAGGGGCCCAGTATGGCTACACCTTC.

This clone was seen a handful of times. The CDR3 coding sequence is TGTGCCAGCAGCCTTCGGGACAGGGGGCTAAACACTGAAGCTTTCTTT. Translating it yields CASSLRDRGLNTEAFF. The rearrangement uses TRBV7-6 and TRBJ1-1, with 12 nucleotides matching TRBD1. Trimming cost V 5 bases and J 2 bases; bases outside gene matches: 6. The CDR3 has 16 residues. Germline CDR1 reads SGHVS; CDR2 reads FNYEAQ.

The V and J genes are TRBV19 and TRBJ1-3; D is ambiguous. The V and J ends lost 6 bases and 2 bases respectively, with 14 bases between them. CDR1 LNHDA and CDR2 SQIVND come from the germline V gene (reference sequence). This CDR3 contains 15 residues. The CDR3 nucleotides read TGTGCCAGTAGGCCGCCAATGGGAGCTGGAAACACCATATATTTT. Amino acids: CASRPPMGAGNTIYF.

The gene calls are TRBV2 and TRBJ1-3; weak D call: TRBD1 (5 bases). Germline V gives CDR1 SNHLY, CDR2 FYNNEI. This CDR3 spans 15 amino acids. The V end lost 7 bases, the J end lost 4 bases, and 17 bases lay between the germline ends. CDR3 in amino acids: CASNSAGGNGNTIYF. The CDR3 coding sequence is TGTGCCAGCAATTCGGCCGGGGGTAACGGAAACACCATATATTTT.

In its sample, this clone was seen once. CDR3 bases: TGTGCCAGCAGTCATCTACAGGGGACTGAAGCTTTCTTT. It yields the protein CASSHLQGTEAFF. The chain is built from TRBV13 and TRBJ1-1; the match to TRBD1 covers 7 bases. Germline CDR1 reads PRHDT; CDR2 reads FYEKMQ (reference sequence). The V segment lost 6 bases and the J segment 5 bases; nucleotides outside the gene matches: 6. This CDR3 has 13 residues.

This clone was observed a few times. The limits of the CDR3 on the DNA are not certain, so only TCRdb's listed CDR3 is given. The chain joins TRBV29-1 to TRBJ1-1; the D segment call TRBD1 is taken from the table without a DNA check. The length of the CDR3 is 16 amino acids, counting both ends. The germline V gene has CDR1 SQVTM and CDR2 ANQGSEA. The CDR3 reads CSVVFGSGQGGTEAFF.

V is TRBV6-5 and J is TRBJ2-7; D call uncertain. Trimming removed 6 bases from V and 7 bases from J, with 10 bases in between. Per the germline V gene, CDR1 is MNHEY and CDR2 is SVGAGI. The CDR3 is made up of 11 amino acids. CDR3 loop: CASSTQNEQYF. CDR3 DNA sequence: TGTGCCAGCAGCACCCAGAATGAGCAGTACTTC.

CDR3 in DNA: TGTGCCAGCAGTGCTGAGACAGTTAGCAATCAGCCCCAGCATTTT. It translates to CASSAETVSNQPQHF. V usage is TRBV2 and J usage is TRBJ1-5, with D possibly matching TRBD1 (5 bases). V was clipped by 4 bases and J by 0 bases, with 10 bases between them. CDR1 and CDR2 (germline): SNHLY, FYNNEI. CDR3 size: 15 residues.

The rearrangement joins TRBV24-1 to TRBJ2-1; weak D call: TRBD1 (5 bases). V was pared by 5 bases and J by 7 bases, with 14 bases between. Germline V lookup: CDR1 KGHDR, CDR2 SFDVKD. The CDR3 contains 14 residues. The CDR3, as DNA: TGTGCCACCAGTGGTGCCAGGGCCAGGAATGAGCAGTTCTTC. It yields the protein CATSGARARNEQFF.

This clone has more than one count but fewer than ten. The J gene is TRBJ2-3, the V gene TRBV6-2 or TRBV6-3; the D gene is possibly TRBD1 (6 bases). CDR3 length: 14 amino acids. Germline values: CDR1 MNHEY, CDR2 SVGEGT. Deletions cut 6 bases from V and 6 bases from J, with 16 bases between. The CDR3 here is CASSLTGILDTQYF. In DNA, the CDR3 is TGTGCCAGCAGCCTAACAGGGATCTTGGATACGCAGTATTTT.

This chain joins TRBV19 and TRBJ1-1; possibly TRBD1 for D (6 bases). Germline V lookup: CDR1 LNHDA, CDR2 SQIVND (reference sequence). The CDR3 loop spans 13 amino acids. V shed 6 bases and J shed 4 bases, with 12 bases lying between them. For the CDR3, the DNA is TGTGCCAGTAGGGCAGGGGTGGCCACTGAAGCTTTCTTT. Amino acid sequence: CASRAGVATEAFF.

V gene TRBV6-5 combines with J gene TRBJ2-4; D possibly corresponds to TRBD1 (6 bases). The CDR3 sequence is 16 residues long. CDR1 is MNHEY and CDR2 is SVGAGI in the germline V gene. V was pared by 2 bases and J by 1 base, with 12 bases between. The DNA for the CDR3 is TGTGCCAGCAGTTACGAGGGCCAGGGGGCCAAAAACATTCAGTACTTC. This gives the protein CASSYEGQGAKNIQYF.

The V and J genes are TRBV29-1 and TRBJ2-3, with 7 bases lining up with TRBD1. The germline CDR1 and CDR2 sequences are SQVTM and ANQGSEA. V trimming: 4 bases; J trimming: 0 bases; junction bases outside the gene matches: 10. CDR3 length: 16 amino acids. CDR3 in DNA: TGCAGCGTTGCAGGGGGAACGGAAGGGAGCACAGATACGCAGTATTTT. Translation gives CSVAGGTEGSTDTQYF.

The V gene is TRBV4-2, the J gene TRBJ1-5; 9 bases match TRBD1. V shed 0 bases, J shed 6 bases, and the junction held 6 bases outside the gene matches. Germline CDR1 and CDR2: LGHNA and YNFKEQ. The CDR3 totals 16 residues. The chain's CDR3 is CASSQETGGGGQPQHF. CDR3 coding DNA: TGTGCCAGCAGCCAAGAAACAGGGGGCGGGGGTCAGCCCCAGCATTTT.

The chain links TRBV27 to TRBJ2-1; a weak D match, TRBD2 (6 bases). CDR1 is MNHEY, CDR2 SMNVEV, per germline (reference sequence). V shed 3 bases and J shed 1 base, with 7 bases lying between them. The CDR3 is 14 residues long. The CDR3 DNA follows: TGTGCCAGCAGTTTGGGGGGATCCTACAATGAGCAGTTCTTC. Translation gives CASSLGGSYNEQFF.

V usage is TRBV27 and J usage is TRBJ1-1; a weak D match, TRBD1 (6 bases). Per the germline V gene, CDR1 is MNHEY and CDR2 is SMNVEV (reference sequence). Deletions cut 7 bases from V and 4 bases from J, with 16 bases between. CDR3 length: 14 amino acids. The CDR3 is CASNSGGQVTEAFF. CDR3 bases: TGTGCCAGCAATAGCGGGGGGCAGGTCACTGAAGCTTTCTTT.

The sample holds a few counts of this clone. The chain is built from TRBV7-2 and TRBJ1-2; unclear D gene. Germline values: CDR1 SGHTA, CDR2 FQGNSA. V lost 5 bases and J 5 bases, leaving 15 bases between the germline ends. The CDR3 sequence is 14 residues long. DNA of the CDR3: TGTGCCAGCAGCCCCGGGGAACTTGGGTATGGCTACACCTTC. Protein: CASSPGELGYGYTF.

This sequence joins TRBV11-3 and TRBJ2-1; D may be TRBD2 (6 bases). Germline CDR1 SGHNT, CDR2 YENEEA. This CDR3 has 14 residues. With 8 bases removed from V and 0 bases from J, the gap between germline ends came to 11 bases. CDR3 amino acids: CASGVADSYNEQFF. Written as DNA, the CDR3 is TGTGCCAGCGGGGTAGCGGACTCCTACAATGAGCAGTTCTTC.